Detailed here is one TCR beta chain. Antigen specificity is unknown. This entry belongs to a study of beta chain features in type 1 diabetes. At the level of the study: There were approximately 100,000,000 sorted cells examined across all samples. General study results and limits: For Type 1 diabetes patients, all four CD4+ subsets carried TCRB CDR3s that were moderately but significantly shorter. Within patients, naive, central memory and Treg TCRB repertoires seemed more similar than within healthy donors.

The investigators reverse transcribed all of the isolated RNA, so they sequenced expressed TCRB transcripts. The repertoire was sequenced with immunoSEQ multiplex PCR; TCRdb's copy has only in-frame clones and lacks some. This table has 300,000 to 400,000 clones, about 10% appearing once. The CDR3 loop spans 16 amino acids. Deletions cut 3 bases from V and 3 bases from J, with 19 bases between. Germline CDR1 reads SGHDT; CDR2 reads YYEEEE. This TCR came from a man in his thirties or forties with type 1 diabetes. The sequenced sample consisted of central memory CD4+ T cells from blood. V is TRBV5-6 and J is TRBJ2-7, with D possibly matching TRBD2 (6 bases). The CDR3 reads CASSWSGRRVYYEQYF. The CDR3 region has the DNA TGTGCCAGCAGCTGGTCAGGGAGGAGGGTCTACTACGAGCAGTACTTC. The full variable domain, completed using reference TRBV5-6 and TRBJ2-7, is DAGVTQSPTHLIKTRGQQVTLRCSPKSGHDTVSWYQQALGQGPQFIFQYYEEEERQRGNFPDRFSGHQFPNYSSELNVNALLLGDSALYLCASSWSGRRVYYEQYFGPGTRLTVT.